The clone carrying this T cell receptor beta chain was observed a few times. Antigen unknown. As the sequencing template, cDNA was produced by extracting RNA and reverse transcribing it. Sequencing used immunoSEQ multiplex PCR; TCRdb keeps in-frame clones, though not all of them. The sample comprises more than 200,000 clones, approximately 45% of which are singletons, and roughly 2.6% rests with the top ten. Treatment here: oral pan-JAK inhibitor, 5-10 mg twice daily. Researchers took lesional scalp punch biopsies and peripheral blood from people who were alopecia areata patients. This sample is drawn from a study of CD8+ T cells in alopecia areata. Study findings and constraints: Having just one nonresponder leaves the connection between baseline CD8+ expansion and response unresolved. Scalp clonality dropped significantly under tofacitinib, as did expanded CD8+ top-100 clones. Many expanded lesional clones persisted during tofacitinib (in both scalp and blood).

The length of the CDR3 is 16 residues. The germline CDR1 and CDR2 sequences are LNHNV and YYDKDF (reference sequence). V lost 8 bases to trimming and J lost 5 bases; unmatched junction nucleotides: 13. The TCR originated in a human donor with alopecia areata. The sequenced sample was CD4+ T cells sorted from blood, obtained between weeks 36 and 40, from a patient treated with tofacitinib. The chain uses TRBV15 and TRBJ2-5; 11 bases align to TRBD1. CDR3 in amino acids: CATYQTRTGGGETQYF. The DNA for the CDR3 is TGTGCCACCTATCAGACAAGGACAGGGGGCGGGGAGACCCAGTACTTC.